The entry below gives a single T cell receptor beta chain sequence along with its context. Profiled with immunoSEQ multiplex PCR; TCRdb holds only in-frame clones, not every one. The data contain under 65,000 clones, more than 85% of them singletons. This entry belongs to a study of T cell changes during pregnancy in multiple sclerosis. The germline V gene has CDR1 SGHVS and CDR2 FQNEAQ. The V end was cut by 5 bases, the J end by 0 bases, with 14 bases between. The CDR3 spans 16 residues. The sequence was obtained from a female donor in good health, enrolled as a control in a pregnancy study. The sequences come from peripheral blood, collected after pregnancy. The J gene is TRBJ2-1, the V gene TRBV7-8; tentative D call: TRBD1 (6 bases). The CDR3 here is CASSVDRFYSYNEQFF. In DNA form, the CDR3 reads TGTGCCAGCAGCGTTGACAGGTTTTACTCCTACAATGAGCAGTTCTTC.